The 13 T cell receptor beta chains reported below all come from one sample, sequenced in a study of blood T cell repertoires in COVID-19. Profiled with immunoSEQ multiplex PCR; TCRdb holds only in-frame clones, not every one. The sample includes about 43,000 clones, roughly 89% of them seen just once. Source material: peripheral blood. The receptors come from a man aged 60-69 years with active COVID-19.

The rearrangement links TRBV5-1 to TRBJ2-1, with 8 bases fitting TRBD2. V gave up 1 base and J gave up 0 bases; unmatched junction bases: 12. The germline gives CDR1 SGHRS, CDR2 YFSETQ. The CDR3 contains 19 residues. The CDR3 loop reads CASSLSLGSTSDSYNEQFF. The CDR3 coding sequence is TGCGCCAGCAGCTTGTCCTTAGGATCGACTAGCGACTCCTACAATGAGCAGTTCTTC.

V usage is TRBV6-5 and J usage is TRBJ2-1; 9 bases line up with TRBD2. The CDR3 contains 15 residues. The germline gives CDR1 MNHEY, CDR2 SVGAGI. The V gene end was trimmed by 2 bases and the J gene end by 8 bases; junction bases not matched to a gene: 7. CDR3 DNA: TGTGCCAGCAGTTACAGAGGTAGCGGGGGATATGAGCAGTTCTTC. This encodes CASSYRGSGGYEQFF.

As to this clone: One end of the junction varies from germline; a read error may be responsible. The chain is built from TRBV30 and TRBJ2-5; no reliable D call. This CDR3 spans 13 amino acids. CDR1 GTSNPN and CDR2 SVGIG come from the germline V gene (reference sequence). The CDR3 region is CAWSVKNQETQYF. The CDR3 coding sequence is TGTGCCTGGAGTGTAAAAAACCAGGAGACCCAGTACTTC.

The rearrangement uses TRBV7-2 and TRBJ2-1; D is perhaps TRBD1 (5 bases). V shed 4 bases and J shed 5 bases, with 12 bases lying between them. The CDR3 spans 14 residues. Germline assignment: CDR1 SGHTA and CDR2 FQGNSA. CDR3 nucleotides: TGTGCCAGCAGCTCGAGACAGTCACACAATGAGCAGTTCTTC. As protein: CASSSRQSHNEQFF.

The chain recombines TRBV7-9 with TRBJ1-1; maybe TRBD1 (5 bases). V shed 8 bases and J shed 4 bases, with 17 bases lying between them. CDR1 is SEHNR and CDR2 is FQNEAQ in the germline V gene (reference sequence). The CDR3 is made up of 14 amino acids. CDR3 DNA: TGTGCCAGCCGGGGGGAGGGGACGAGCACTGAAGCTTTCTTT. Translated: CASRGEGTSTEAFF.

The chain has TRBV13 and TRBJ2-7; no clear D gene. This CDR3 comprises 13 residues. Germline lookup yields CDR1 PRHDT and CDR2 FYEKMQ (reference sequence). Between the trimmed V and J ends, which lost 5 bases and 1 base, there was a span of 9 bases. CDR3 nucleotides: TGTGCCAGCAGCCTAGTAGCTTCCTACGAGCAGTACTTC. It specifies CASSLVASYEQYF.

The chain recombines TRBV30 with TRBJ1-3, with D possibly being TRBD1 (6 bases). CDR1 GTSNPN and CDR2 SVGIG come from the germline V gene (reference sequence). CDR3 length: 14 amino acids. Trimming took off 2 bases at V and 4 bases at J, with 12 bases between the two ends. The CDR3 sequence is CAWSPGTQGNTIYF. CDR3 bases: TGTGCCTGGAGTCCCGGGACACAAGGAAACACCATATATTTT.

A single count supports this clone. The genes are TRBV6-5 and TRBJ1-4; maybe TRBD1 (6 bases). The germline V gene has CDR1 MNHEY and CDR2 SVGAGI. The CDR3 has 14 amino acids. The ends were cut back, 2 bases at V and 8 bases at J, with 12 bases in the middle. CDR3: CASSYPRGEEKLFF. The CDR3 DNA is TGTGCCAGCAGTTACCCCAGGGGTGAAGAAAAACTGTTTTTT.

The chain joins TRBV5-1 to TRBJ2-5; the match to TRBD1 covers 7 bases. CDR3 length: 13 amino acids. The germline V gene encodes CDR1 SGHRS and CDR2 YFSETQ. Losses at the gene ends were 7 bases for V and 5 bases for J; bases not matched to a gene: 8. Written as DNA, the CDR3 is TGCGCCAGCTTGACAGGGCCGGGGGAGACCCAGTACTTC. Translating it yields CASLTGPGETQYF.

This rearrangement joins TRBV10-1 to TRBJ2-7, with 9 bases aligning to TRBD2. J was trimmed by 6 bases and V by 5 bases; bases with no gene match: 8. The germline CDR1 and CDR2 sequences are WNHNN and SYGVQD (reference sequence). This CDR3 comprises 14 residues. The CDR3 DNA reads TGCGCCAGCAGTTGGACTAGCGTCACCTGCGAGCAGTACTTC. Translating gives CASSWTSVTCEQYF.

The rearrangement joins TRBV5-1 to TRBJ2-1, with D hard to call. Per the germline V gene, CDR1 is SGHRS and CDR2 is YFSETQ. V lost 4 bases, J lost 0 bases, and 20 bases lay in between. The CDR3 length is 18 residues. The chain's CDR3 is CASSPSWASSNSYNEQFF. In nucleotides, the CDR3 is TGCGCCAGCAGCCCTTCGTGGGCATCTTCTAACTCCTACAATGAGCAGTTCTTC.

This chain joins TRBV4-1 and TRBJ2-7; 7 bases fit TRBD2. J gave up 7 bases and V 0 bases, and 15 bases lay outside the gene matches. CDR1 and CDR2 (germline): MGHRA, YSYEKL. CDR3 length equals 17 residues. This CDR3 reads CASSQDSWGGISREQYF. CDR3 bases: TGCGCCAGCAGCCAAGATTCTTGGGGGGGAATTTCGCGGGAGCAGTACTTC.

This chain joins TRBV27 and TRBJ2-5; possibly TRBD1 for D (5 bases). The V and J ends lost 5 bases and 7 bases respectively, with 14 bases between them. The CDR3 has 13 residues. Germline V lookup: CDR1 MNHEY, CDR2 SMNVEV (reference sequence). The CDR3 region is CASSDARTGTQYF. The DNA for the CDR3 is TGTGCCAGCAGTGACGCCCGAACAGGGACCCAGTACTTC.